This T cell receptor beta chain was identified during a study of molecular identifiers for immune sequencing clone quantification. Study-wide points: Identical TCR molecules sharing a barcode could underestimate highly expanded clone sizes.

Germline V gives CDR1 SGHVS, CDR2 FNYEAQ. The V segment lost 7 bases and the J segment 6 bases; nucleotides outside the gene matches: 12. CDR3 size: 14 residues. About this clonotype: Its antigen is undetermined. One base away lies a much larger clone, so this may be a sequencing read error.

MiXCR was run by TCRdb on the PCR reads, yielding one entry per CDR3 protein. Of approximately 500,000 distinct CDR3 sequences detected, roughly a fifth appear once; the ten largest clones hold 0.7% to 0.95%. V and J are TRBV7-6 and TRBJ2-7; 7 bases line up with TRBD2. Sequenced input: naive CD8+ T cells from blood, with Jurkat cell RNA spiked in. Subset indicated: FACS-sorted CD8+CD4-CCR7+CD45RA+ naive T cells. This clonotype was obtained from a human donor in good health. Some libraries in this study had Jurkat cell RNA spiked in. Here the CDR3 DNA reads TGTGCCAGCAACCATAGGACCGGGGGGATCGAGCAGTACTTC. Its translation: CASNHRTGGIEQYF.